This T cell receptor (beta chain) was captured in a study of pediatric ulcerative colitis. The germline V gene has CDR1 SGHVS and CDR2 FNYEAQ. This CDR3 is 13 amino acids long. The V and J ends lost 3 bases and 3 bases respectively, with 8 bases between them. As regards this clone: Antigen unknown.

TCRdb keeps only in-frame clones here, not all; method: immunoSEQ multiplex PCR. The sample records 30,000 to 35,000 clones, approximately 78% being singletons. One to two pinch biopsies were taken from the rectum during colonoscopy. Findings and caveats of the study: Rectal repertoires separated controls, mild-moderate and acute severe colitis.

What was sequenced was gut tissue. The clonotype comes from a boy aged 10-17 years with mild ulcerative colitis. This chain joins TRBV7-6 and TRBJ1-1; D perhaps matches TRBD1 (5 bases). In DNA form, the CDR3 reads TGTGCCAGCAGCTTGACAGCTTACACTGAAGCTTTCTTT. It translates to CASSLTAYTEAFF.